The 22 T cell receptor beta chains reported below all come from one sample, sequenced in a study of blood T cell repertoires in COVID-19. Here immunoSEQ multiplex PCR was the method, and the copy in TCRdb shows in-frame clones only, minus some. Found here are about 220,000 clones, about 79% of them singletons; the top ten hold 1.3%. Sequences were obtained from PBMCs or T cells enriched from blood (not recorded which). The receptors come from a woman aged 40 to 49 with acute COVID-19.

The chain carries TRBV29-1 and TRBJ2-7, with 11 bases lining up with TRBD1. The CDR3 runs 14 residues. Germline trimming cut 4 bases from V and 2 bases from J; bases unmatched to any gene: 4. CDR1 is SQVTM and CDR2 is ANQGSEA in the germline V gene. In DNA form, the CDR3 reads TGCAGCGTTGGCCGGGGACAGGGGGCCTACGAGCAGTACTTC. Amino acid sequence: CSVGRGQGAYEQYF.

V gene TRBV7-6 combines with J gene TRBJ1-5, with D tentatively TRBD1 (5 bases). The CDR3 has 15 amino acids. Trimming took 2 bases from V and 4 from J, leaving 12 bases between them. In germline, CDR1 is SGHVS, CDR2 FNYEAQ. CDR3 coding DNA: TGTGCCAGCAGCTTACACCCAGGGACTAATCAGCCCCAGCATTTT. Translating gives CASSLHPGTNQPQHF.

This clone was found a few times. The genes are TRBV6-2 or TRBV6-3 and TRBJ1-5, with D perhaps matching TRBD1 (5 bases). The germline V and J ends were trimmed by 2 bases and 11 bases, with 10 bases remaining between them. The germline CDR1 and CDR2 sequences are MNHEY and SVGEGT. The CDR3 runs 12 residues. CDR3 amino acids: CASSYQGRTQHF. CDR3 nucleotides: TGTGCCAGCAGTTACCAGGGAAGGACCCAGCATTTT.

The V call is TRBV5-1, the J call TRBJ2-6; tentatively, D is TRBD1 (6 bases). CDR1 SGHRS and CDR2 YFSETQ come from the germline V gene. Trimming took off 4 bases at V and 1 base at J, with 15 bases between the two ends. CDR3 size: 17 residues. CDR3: CASSPDGGGSGANVLTF. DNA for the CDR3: TGCGCCAGCAGCCCGGATGGGGGCGGGTCTGGGGCCAACGTCCTGACTTTC.

This CDR3 is CASSYSRVTGPGTEAFF. The CDR3 nucleotides are TGTGCCAGCAGTTACTCGAGGGTGACAGGGCCGGGCACTGAAGCTTTCTTT. The J gene is TRBJ1-1, the V gene TRBV6-2 or TRBV6-3, with TRBD1 identical over 7 bases. CDR3 length: 17 amino acids. V lost 0 bases and J lost 4; bases outside the gene matches: 11. The germline V gene has CDR1 MNHEY and CDR2 SVGEGT.

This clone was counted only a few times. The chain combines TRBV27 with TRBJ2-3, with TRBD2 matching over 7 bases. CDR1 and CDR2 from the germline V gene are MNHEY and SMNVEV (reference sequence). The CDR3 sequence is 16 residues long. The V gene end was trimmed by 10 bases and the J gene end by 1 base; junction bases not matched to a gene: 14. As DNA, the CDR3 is TGTGCCACCCGAGATCAGGGAGGGTTGCGCACAGATACGCAGTATTTT. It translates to CATRDQGGLRTDTQYF.

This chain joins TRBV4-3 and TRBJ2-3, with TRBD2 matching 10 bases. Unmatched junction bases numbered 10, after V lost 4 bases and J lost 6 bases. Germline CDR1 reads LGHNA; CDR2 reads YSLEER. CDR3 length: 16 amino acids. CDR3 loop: CASSLCLAGDPDTQYF. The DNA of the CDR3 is TGCGCCAGCAGCCTTTGCCTAGCGGGGGACCCTGATACGCAGTATTTT.

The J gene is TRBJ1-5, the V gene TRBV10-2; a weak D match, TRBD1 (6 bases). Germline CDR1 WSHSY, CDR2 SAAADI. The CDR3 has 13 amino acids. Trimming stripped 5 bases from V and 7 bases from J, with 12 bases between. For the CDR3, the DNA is TGCGCCAGCAGTTCCAGGGGTTCGCAGCCCCAGCATTTT. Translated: CASSSRGSQPQHF.

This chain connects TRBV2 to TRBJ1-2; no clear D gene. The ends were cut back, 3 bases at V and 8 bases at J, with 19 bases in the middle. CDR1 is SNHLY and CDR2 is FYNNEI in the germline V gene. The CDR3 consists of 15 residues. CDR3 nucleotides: TGTGCCAGCAGTGAGACGAACAGCCCTAATCTCGGCTACACCTTC. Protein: CASSETNSPNLGYTF.

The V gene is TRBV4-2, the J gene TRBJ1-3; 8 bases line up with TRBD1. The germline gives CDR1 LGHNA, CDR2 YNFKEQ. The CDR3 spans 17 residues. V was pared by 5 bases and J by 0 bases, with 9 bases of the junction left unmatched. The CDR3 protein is CASSAQQGVGSGNTIYF. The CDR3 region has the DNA TGTGCCAGCAGCGCCCAACAGGGGGTCGGCTCTGGAAACACCATATATTTT.

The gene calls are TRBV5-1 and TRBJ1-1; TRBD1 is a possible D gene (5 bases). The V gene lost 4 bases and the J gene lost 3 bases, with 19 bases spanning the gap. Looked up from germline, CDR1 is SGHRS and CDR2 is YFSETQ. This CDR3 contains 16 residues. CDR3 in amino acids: CASSTSIPGSDTEAFF. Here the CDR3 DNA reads TGCGCCAGCAGCACAAGTATACCAGGGTCTGACACTGAAGCTTTCTTT.

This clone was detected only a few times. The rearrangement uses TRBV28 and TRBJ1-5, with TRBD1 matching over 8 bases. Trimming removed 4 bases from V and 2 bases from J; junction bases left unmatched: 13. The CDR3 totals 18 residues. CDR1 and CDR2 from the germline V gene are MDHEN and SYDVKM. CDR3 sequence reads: CASSSRTGLVSGNQPQHF. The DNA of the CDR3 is TGTGCCAGCAGTTCCCGGACAGGGTTAGTCTCCGGCAATCAGCCCCAGCATTTT. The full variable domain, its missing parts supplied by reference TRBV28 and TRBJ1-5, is DVKVTQSSRYLVKRTGEKVFLECVQDMDHENMFWYRQDPGLGLRLIYFSYDVKMKEKGDIPEGYSVSREKKERFSLILESASTNQTSMYLCASSSRTGLVSGNQPQHFGDGTRLSIL.

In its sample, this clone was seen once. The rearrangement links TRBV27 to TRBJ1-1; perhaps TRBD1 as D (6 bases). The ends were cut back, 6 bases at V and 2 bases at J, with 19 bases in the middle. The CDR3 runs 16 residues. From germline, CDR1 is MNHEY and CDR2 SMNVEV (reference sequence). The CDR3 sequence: CASRLGQYMPNTEAFF. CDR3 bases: TGTGCCAGCAGACTTGGACAGTATATGCCTAACACTGAAGCTTTCTTT.

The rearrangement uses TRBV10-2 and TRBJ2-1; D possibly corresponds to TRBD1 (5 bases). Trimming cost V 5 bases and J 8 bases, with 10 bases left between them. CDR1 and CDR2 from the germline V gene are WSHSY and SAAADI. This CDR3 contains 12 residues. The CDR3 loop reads CASSSQGDEQFF. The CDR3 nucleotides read TGCGCCAGCAGTAGTCAGGGCGATGAGCAGTTCTTC.

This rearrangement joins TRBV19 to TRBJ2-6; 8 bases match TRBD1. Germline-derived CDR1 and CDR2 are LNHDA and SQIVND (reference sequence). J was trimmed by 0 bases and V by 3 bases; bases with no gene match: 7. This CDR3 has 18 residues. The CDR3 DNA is TGTGCCAGTAGTATGGACAGGGTTGAATACTCTGGGGCCAACGTCCTGACTTTC. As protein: CASSMDRVEYSGANVLTF. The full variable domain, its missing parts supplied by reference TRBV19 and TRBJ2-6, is DGGITQSPKYLFRKEGQNVTLSCEQNLNHDAMYWYRQDPGQGLRLIYYSQIVNDFQKGDIAEGYSVSREKKESFPLTVTSAQKNPTAFYLCASSMDRVEYSGANVLTFGAGSRLTVL.

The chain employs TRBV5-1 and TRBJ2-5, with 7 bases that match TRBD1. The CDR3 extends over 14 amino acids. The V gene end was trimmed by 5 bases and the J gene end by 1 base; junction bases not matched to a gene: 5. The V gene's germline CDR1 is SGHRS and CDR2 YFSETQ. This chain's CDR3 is CASRTGTAQETQYF. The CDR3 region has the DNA TGCGCCAGCAGAACCGGGACAGCCCAAGAGACCCAGTACTTC.

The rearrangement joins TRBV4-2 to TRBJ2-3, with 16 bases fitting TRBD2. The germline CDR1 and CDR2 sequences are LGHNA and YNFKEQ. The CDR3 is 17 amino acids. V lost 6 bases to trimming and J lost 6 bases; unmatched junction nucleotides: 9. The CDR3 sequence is CASSYTGTSGGADTQYF. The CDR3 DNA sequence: TGTGCCAGCAGTTATACCGGGACTAGCGGGGGGGCGGATACGCAGTATTTT.

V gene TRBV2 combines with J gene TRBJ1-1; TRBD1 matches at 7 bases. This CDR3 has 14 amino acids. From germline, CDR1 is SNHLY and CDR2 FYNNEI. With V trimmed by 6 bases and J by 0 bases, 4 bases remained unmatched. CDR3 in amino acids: CASRGTVMNTEAFF. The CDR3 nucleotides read TGTGCCAGCAGGGGGACAGTCATGAACACTGAAGCTTTCTTT.

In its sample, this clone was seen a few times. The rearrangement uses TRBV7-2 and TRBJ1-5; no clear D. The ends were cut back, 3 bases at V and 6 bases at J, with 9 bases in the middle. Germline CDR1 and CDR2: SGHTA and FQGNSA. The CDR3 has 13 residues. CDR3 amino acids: CASSFDSGQPQHF. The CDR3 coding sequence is TGTGCCAGCAGCTTCGATTCGGGTCAGCCCCAGCATTTT. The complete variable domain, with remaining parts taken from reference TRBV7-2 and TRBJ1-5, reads GAGVSQSPSNKVTEKGKDVELRCDPISGHTALYWYRQSLGQGLEFLIYFQGNSAPDKSGLPSDRFSAERTGGSVSTLTIQRTQQEDSAVYLCASSFDSGQPQHFGDGTRLSIL.

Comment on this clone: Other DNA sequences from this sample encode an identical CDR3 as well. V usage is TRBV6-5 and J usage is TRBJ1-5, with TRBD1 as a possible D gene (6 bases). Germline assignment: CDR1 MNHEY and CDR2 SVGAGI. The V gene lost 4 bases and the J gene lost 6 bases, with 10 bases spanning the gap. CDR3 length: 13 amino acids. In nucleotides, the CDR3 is TGTGCCAGCAGTTCCCAACAGGGTCAGCCCCAGCATTTT. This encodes CASSSQQGQPQHF.

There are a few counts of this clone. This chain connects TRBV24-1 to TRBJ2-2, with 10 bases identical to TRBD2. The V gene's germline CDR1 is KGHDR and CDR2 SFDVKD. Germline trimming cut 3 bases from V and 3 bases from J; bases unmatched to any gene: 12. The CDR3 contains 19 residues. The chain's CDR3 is CATSDRMKGLAQDTGELFF. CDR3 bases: TGTGCCACCAGTGATCGGATGAAGGGACTAGCGCAAGACACCGGGGAGCTGTTTTTT.

CDR3 DNA sequence: TGTGCCACCAGTGACCCGACAGGGACCCAGCATTTT. Translated: CATSDPTGTQHF. This chain links TRBV24-1 with TRBJ1-5, with 7 bases identical to TRBD1. This CDR3 contains 12 residues. V lost 4 bases and J lost 11; bases outside the gene matches: 4. The germline V gene encodes CDR1 KGHDR and CDR2 SFDVKD.